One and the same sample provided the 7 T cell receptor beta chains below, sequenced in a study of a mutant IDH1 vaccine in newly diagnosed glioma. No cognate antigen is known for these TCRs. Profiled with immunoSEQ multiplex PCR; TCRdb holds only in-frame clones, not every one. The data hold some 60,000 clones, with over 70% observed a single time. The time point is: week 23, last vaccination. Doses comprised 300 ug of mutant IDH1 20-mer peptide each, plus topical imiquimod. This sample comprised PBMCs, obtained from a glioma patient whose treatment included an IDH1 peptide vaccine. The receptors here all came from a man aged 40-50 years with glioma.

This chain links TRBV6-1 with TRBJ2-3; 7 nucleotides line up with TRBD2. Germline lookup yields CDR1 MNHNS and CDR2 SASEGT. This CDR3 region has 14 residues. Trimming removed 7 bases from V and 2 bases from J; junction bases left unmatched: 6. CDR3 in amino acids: CASMQAGFTDTQYF. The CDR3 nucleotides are TGTGCCAGCATGCAAGCGGGGTTCACAGATACGCAGTATTTT.

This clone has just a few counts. CDR3 sequence: CSVVRGGSSYGYTF. The CDR3 bases are TGCAGCGTGGTGAGGGGGGGAAGCTCCTATGGCTACACCTTC. The chain uses TRBV29-1 and TRBJ1-2; D might be TRBD1 (6 bases). The CDR3 has 14 amino acids. V gave up 6 bases and J gave up 4 bases, with 18 bases separating them. The germline CDR1 and CDR2 sequences are SQVTM and ANQGSEA.

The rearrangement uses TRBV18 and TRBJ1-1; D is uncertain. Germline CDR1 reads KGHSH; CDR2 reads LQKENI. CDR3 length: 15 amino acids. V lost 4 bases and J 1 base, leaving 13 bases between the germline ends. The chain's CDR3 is CASSRSDGGNTEAFF. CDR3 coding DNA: TGTGCCAGCTCACGATCGGACGGAGGGAACACTGAAGCTTTCTTT. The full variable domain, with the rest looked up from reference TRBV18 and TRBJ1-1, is NAGVMQNPRHLVRRRGQEARLRCSPMKGHSHVYWYRQLPEEGLKFMVYLQKENIIDESGMPKERFSAEFPKEGPSILRIQQVVRGDSAAYFCASSRSDGGNTEAFFGQGTRLTVV.

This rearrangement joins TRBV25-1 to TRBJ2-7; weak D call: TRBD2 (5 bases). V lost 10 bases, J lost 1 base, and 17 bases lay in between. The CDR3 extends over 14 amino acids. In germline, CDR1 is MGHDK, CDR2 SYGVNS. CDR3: CATSRTGVSYEQYF. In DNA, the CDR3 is TGTGCCACCTCGCGGACTGGGGTATCCTACGAGCAGTACTTC.

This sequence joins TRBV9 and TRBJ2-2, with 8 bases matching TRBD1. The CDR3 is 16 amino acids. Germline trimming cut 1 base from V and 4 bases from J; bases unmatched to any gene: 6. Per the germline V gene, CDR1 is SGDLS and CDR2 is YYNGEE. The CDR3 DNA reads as TGTGCCAGCAGCGTACGGACAGGGAGATCCACCGGGGAGCTGTTTTTT. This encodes CASSVRTGRSTGELFF.

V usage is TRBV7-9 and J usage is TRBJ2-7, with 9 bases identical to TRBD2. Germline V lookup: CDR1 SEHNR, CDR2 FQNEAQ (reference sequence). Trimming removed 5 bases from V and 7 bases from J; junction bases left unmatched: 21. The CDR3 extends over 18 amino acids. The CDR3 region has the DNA TGTGCCAGCAGCGCCAATAGGCCGGGACTAGCAGGCGAGGGGGAGCAGTACTTC. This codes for CASSANRPGLAGEGEQYF.

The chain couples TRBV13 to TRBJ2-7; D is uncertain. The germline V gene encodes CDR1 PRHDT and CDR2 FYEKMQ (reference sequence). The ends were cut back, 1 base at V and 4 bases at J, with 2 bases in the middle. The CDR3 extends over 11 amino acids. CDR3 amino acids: CASSLVYEQYF. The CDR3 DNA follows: TGTGCCAGCAGCTTAGTTTACGAGCAGTACTTC.